This T cell receptor (beta chain) comes out of a study of CD8 T cells in Susac syndrome. Study-wide points: The study acknowledged a relatively small number of individuals in its TCR sequencing and HLA analysis.

On this clonotype itself: Its specificity is not known.

The RNA, about 0.45 to 1 ug, was put through reverse transcription using random hexamers. TCRdb re-analysed the immunoSEQ multiplex PCR reads in MiXCR, keeping a single row per CDR3 protein. The data show under 250,000 distinct CDR3 sequences, around 93% seen once. Bulk CD8+ and CD4+ cells came from magnetic negative isolation; CD8+ TEMRA by FACS. The clonotype comes from a human donor with Susac syndrome. Specimen: CD4+ T cells from PBMCs.

The CDR3 spells CSAPIGGEQYF. CDR3 nucleotide sequence: TGCAGTGCTCCCATTGGGGGCGAGCAGTACTTC. The chain joins TRBV20-1 to TRBJ2-7; D could derive from TRBD1 or TRBD2 (5 bases each). This CDR3 is built from 11 residues. V gave up 5 bases and J gave up 6 bases, with 11 bases separating them. Germline V lookup: CDR1 DFQATT, CDR2 SNEGSKA (reference sequence).